The clone carrying this TCR beta chain has a handful of counts. What it binds is unknown. The study reverse transcribed the entire isolated RNA, so it sequenced expressed TCRB transcripts. Clones were read by immunoSEQ multiplex PCR, and TCRdb kept only the in-frame ones, dropping some. The sample records about 160,000 clones, about 8.1% being singletons. CDR1 and CDR2 (germline): SGHDN, FVKESK. This CDR3 spans 14 amino acids. Losses at the gene ends were 4 bases for V and 5 bases for J; bases not matched to a gene: 7. This sample was taken from a study of beta chain features in type 1 diabetes. Study observations and caveats: Type 1 diabetes patients had TCRB CDR3s that were shorter (moderately but significantly so) in all four CD4+ subsets.

This TCR was recovered from a woman younger than 30 with type 1 diabetes. This chain connects TRBV14 to TRBJ1-1; 7 positions match TRBD1. Input material: central memory CD4+ T cells from blood. The CDR3 bases are TGTGCCAGCAGCCGAGGGGGCCAGCGAACTGAAGCTTTCTTT. Translation: CASSRGGQRTEAFF.